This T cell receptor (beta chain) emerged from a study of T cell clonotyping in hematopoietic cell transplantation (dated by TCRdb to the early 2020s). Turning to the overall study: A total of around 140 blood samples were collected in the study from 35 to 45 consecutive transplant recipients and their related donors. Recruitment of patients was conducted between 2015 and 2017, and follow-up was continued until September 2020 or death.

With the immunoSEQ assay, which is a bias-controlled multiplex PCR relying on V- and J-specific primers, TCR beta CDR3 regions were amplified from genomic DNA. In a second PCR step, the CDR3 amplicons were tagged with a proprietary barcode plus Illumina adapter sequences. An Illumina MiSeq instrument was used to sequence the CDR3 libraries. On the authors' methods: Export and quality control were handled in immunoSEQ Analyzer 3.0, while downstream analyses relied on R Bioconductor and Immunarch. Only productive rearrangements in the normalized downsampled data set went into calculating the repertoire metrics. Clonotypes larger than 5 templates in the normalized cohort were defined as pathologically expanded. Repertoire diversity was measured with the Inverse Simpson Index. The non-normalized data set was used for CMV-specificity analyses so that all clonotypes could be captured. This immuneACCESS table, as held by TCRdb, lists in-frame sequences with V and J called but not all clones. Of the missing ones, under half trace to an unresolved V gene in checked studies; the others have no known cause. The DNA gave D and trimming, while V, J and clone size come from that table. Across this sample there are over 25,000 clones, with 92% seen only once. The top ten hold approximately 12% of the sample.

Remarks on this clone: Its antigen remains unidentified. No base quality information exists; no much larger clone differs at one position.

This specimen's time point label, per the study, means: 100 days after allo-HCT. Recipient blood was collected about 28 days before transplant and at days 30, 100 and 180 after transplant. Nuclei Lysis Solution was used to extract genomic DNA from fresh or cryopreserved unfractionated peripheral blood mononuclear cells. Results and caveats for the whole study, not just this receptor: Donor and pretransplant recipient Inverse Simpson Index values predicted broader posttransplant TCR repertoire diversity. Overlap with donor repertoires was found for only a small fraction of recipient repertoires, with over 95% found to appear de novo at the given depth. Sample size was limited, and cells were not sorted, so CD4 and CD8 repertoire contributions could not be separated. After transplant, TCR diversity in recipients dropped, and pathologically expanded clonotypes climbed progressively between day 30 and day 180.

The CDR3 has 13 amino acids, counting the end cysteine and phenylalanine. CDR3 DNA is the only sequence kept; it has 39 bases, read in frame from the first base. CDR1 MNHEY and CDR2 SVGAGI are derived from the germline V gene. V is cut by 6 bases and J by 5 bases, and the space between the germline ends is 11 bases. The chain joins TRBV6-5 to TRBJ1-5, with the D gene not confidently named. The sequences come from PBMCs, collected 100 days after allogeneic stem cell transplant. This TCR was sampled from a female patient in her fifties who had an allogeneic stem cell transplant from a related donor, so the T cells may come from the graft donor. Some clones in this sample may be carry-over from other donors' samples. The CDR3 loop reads CASSRHVDQPQHF. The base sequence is TGTGCCAGCAGCCGCCACGTAGATCAGCCCCAGCATTTT.